A selection of T cell receptor beta chains follows, all from one sample in a study of blood T cell repertoires in COVID-19. Clones were read by immunoSEQ multiplex PCR, and TCRdb kept only the in-frame ones, dropping some. The repertoire includes under 8,500 clones, nearly 90% of them detected once, and under 11% sits in the top ten. The sequenced material came from peripheral blood. Receptors originate from a man between 65 and 85 years old with active COVID-19. CDR3s include the opening cysteine and the closing phenylalanine or tryptophan. The D gene is left open where the match is weak. Not all rows give a size; the values are once, few, many and, for expanded clones, a class.

TRBJ2-1	17	NA	TRBD2	TRBV5-1	CASSLVAGGPSYNEQFF	TGCGCCAGCAGCTTGGTAGCGGGGGGGCCGTCCTACAATGAGCAGTTCTTC
TRBJ2-1	14	few	NA	TRBV10-1	CASSQDLAKGEQFF	TGCGCCAGCAGCCAGGACTTGGCGAAGGGTGAGCAGTTCTTC
TRBJ1-3	16	NA	NA	TRBV27	CASKARGREGGNTIYF	TGTGCCAGCAAGGCTAGAGGCAGGGAGGGTGGAAACACCATATATTTT
TRBJ2-7	13	NA	NA	TRBV3-1/TRBV3-2	CASSPDRDWEQYF	TGTGCCAGCAGCCCTGACAGGGACTGGGAGCAGTACTTC
TRBJ1-5	14	NA	NA	TRBV19	CAIGKGTLFQPQHF	TGTGCCATTGGGAAGGGGACTTTGTTTCAGCCCCAGCATTTT
TRBJ1-1	14	NA	NA	TRBV19	CASSSWTENTEAFF	TGTGCCAGTAGTTCATGGACAGAGAACACTGAAGCTTTCTTT
TRBJ1-5	15	NA	TRBD1	TRBV6-5	CASSYRQGAYQPQHF	TGTGCCAGCAGTTACCGACAGGGGGCCTATCAGCCCCAGCATTTT
TRBJ2-5	14	few	NA	TRBV5-1	CASSPGQPQETQYF	TGCGCCAGCAGCCCCGGACAACCACAAGAGACCCAGTACTTC
TRBJ2-3	17	NA	TRBD2	TRBV5-1	CASSLAPSGSSTDTQYF	TGCGCCAGCAGCTTGGCCCCTAGCGGGTCTAGCACAGATACGCAGTATTTT
TRBJ1-1	13	NA	NA	TRBV4-3	CASSQEQGTEAFF	TGCGCCAGCAGCCAGGAACAGGGAACTGAAGCTTTCTTT
TRBJ1-6	15	NA	NA	TRBV10-3	CAISEQGDYNSPLHF	TGTGCCATCAGTGAACAGGGAGACTATAATTCACCCCTCCACTTT
TRBJ2-5	15	NA	NA	TRBV3-1/TRBV3-2	CASSPSAGHQETQYF	TGTGCCAGCAGCCCCTCTGCGGGACACCAAGAGACCCAGTACTTC
TRBJ2-5	15	NA	TRBD2	TRBV9	CASSLAGGARETQYF	TGTGCCAGCAGCCTTGCGGGGGGGGCCAGGGAGACCCAGTACTTC
TRBJ1-6	14	NA	TRBD1	TRBV6-4	CASSAQGYNSPLHF	TGTGCCAGCAGTGCACAGGGGTATAATTCACCCCTCCACTTT
TRBJ2-2	12	NA	NA	TRBV9	CASSVDLGELFF	TGTGCCAGCAGCGTAGATCTCGGGGAGCTGTTTTTT
TRBJ1-5	14	NA	NA	TRBV6-5	CASSEGGVGQPQHF	TGTGCCAGCAGCGAGGGGGGGGTTGGGCAGCCCCAGCATTTT
TRBJ2-7	16	NA	TRBD2	TRBV4-1	CASSQDLAGLSYEQYF	TGCGCCAGCAGCCAAGACTTAGCGGGTCTCTCCTACGAGCAGTACTTC
TRBJ2-1	11	NA	NA	TRBV5-8	CARGVLPGAFF	TGTGCCAGAGGGGTCCTTCCAGGGGCGTTCTTC
TRBJ1-1	13	NA	NA	TRBV5-6	CASSLAENTEAFF	TGTGCCAGCAGCTTGGCAGAAAACACTGAAGCTTTCTTT
TRBJ2-3	15	NA	NA	TRBV9	CASSRRQQGTDTQYF	TGTGCCAGCAGCCGTAGGCAACAGGGCACAGATACGCAGTATTTT
TRBJ2-7	16	NA	NA	TRBV11-2	CASSLSETLSSYEQYF	TGTGCCAGCAGCTTATCAGAAACGCTCAGCTCCTACGAGCAGTACTTC
TRBJ1-5	14	few	NA	TRBV5-1	CASSPGQYNQPQHF	TGCGCCAGCAGCCCCGGACAGTACAATCAGCCCCAGCATTTT
TRBJ2-5	13	NA	NA	TRBV6-6	CASRLRGGETQYF	TGTGCCAGCAGACTTCGGGGAGGAGAGACCCAGTACTTC
TRBJ1-2	16	NA	NA	TRBV19	CASSVPEGEPNYGYTF	TGTGCCAGTAGTGTGCCCGAGGGGGAGCCCAACTATGGCTACACCTTC
TRBJ1-5	14	NA	TRBD1	TRBV9	CASSAGQSNQPQHF	TGTGCCAGCAGCGCGGGACAGAGCAATCAGCCCCAGCATTTT
TRBJ2-1	15	NA	TRBD2	TRBV3-1/TRBV3-2	CASSLGLAGGNEQFF	TGTGCCAGCAGCCTGGGACTAGCGGGGGGCAATGAGCAGTTCTTC
TRBJ2-1	15	NA	TRBD2	TRBV4-2	CASSQTSGLAVEQFF	TGTGCCAGCAGCCAAACTTCTGGACTAGCTGTTGAGCAGTTCTTC
TRBJ2-5	18	NA	TRBD2	TRBV4-3	CASSQDHLTSGGRETQYF	TGCGCCAGCAGCCAAGACCATCTGACTAGCGGGGGAAGGGAGACCCAGTACTTC
TRBJ1-3	16	NA	TRBD1	TRBV19	CASSRSGQGSGNTIYF	TGTGCCAGTAGTAGGTCGGGACAGGGCTCTGGAAACACCATATATTTT
TRBJ2-1	12	NA	NA	TRBV21-1	CASTSGSNEQFF	TGTGCCAGCACCTCGGGTAGCAATGAGCAGTTCTTC
TRBJ1-2	16	NA	NA	TRBV4-2	CASSQGTVGGYYGYTF	TGTGCCAGCAGCCAAGGGACAGTGGGAGGGTACTATGGCTACACCTTC
TRBJ1-2	15	once	TRBD1	TRBV5-5	CASSSRQGANYGYTF	TGTGCCAGCAGCTCCCGACAGGGAGCTAACTATGGCTACACCTTC
TRBJ2-1	16	NA	TRBD2	TRBV6-2/TRBV6-3	CASSYVSGGARNEQFF	TGTGCCAGCAGTTACGTTAGCGGGGGGGCCCGGAATGAGCAGTTCTTC
TRBJ1-1	15	NA	NA	TRBV10-3	CAISESAGHSTEAFF	TGTGCCATCAGTGAGTCCGCAGGACATAGCACTGAAGCTTTCTTT
TRBJ2-1	13	NA	TRBD1	TRBV6-5	CASSTGTGNEQFF	TGTGCCAGCAGCACCGGGACAGGCAATGAGCAGTTCTTC
TRBJ1-5	15	NA	NA	TRBV3-1/TRBV3-2	CASSQDWSGNQPQHF	TGTGCCAGCAGCCAAGATTGGAGCGGCAATCAGCCCCAGCATTTT
TRBJ1-2	16	few	NA	TRBV5-1	CASSLVPGSANYGYTF	TGCGCCAGCAGCTTGGTGCCGGGTTCGGCTAACTATGGCTACACCTTC
TRBJ1-3	14	NA	NA	TRBV5-1	CASSLGGERDTIYF	TGCGCCAGCAGCTTGGGCGGAGAGAGGGACACCATATATTTT
TRBJ1-6	16	NA	NA	TRBV5-5	CASSSLGSGHGTPLHF	TGTGCCAGCAGCTCCCTGGGGTCGGGACATGGGACACCCCTCCACTTT
TRBJ2-3	15	once	NA	TRBV19	CASSPEGASTDTQYF	TGTGCCAGTAGTCCCGAAGGGGCTAGCACAGATACGCAGTATTTT
TRBJ1-4	15	NA	TRBD1	TRBV3-1/TRBV3-2	CASSGRQGGFEKLFF	TGTGCCAGCAGCGGGCGACAGGGGGGCTTTGAAAAACTGTTTTTT
TRBJ2-7	15	NA	NA	TRBV4-1	CASSGNRETSYEQYF	TGCGCCAGCAGCGGGAACAGGGAAACGTCCTACGAGCAGTACTTC
TRBJ1-1	13	NA	NA	TRBV6-1	CASSETVNTEAFF	TGTGCCAGCAGTGAGACAGTGAACACTGAAGCTTTCTTT
TRBJ2-3	13	NA	NA	TRBV2	CASIGPGADTQYF	TGTGCCAGCATAGGCCCAGGGGCAGATACGCAGTATTTT
TRBJ2-2	13	NA	TRBD2	TRBV10-3	CAISLGEGGELFF	TGTGCCATCAGCCTCGGGGAGGGCGGGGAGCTGTTTTTT
TRBJ2-4	13	NA	NA	TRBV25-1	CASSEGTSRIQYF	TGTGCCAGCAGTGAAGGCACCTCTCGCATTCAGTACTTC
TRBJ1-1	13	NA	NA	TRBV10-3	CAISGTRGTEAFF	TGTGCCATCTCGGGCACCCGAGGGACTGAAGCTTTCTTT
TRBJ2-2	17	NA	NA	TRBV7-6	CASSHQLQGPNTGELFF	TGTGCCAGCAGCCACCAATTACAGGGACCGAACACCGGGGAGCTGTTTTTT
TRBJ2-3	15	once	TRBD2	TRBV9	CASSVSGGLPDTQYF	TGTGCCAGCAGCGTTAGCGGGGGCCTCCCAGATACGCAGTATTTT
TRBJ2-2	16	once	TRBD1	TRBV15	CATSTRDRGLTGELFF	TGTGCCACCAGCACGAGGGACAGGGGGTTAACCGGGGAGCTGTTTTTT
TRBJ2-7	14	NA	NA	TRBV6-2/TRBV6-3	CASSYFEGTGEQYF	TGTGCCAGCAGTTATTTCGAGGGAACGGGCGAGCAGTACTTC